This T cell receptor beta chain originates from a study of regulatory T cells in long-lasting Graves disease (dated by TCRdb to the early 2020s). Regarding the study in general: Persistent Graves' disease meant more than 5 years of antithyroid drug treatment with TSH receptor autoantibodies that stayed positive. Patients with persistent Graves' disease were compared with patients with newly diagnosed Graves' disease using TCR sequencing and RNA sequencing of peripheral blood. A total of 33 samples underwent TCR sequencing: about 13 from persistent and roughly 20 from newly diagnosed Graves' disease patients. The study was registered as a clinical trial and conducted in China. On average, persistent Graves' disease patients in the clinical cohort had been on antithyroid drugs for around ten years.

As concerns this clonotype: Its antigen specificity is not known. Base qualities are not recorded, but no much larger clone differs from it by a single base.

Explained via the paper, the time point label denotes: persistent/refractory GD, antithyroid drugs over 5 years with positive TRAb. For both TCR sequencing and RNA sequencing, RNA was extracted from PBMCs in TRIzol. The diagnosis of Graves' disease was made according to American Thyroid Association guidelines. Patients for the study were recruited at an endocrinology department in Xi'an, China. From each patient, around 9 milliliters of peripheral blood was collected into an EDTA anticoagulant tube. Ficoll Paque Plus density gradient separation was used to isolate PBMCs, and no further T cell sorting was done. An Agilent 2100 Bioanalyzer and agarose gel were used to check RNA quality, and a NanoDrop 2000 was used to measure RNA concentration. Overall study results and their limits: Persistent disease showed preferential use of TRBV28, TRBJ1-2 and TRBJ2-5, whereas newly diagnosed disease favored TRBV20-1 and TRBJ2-1. The authors noted that the small sample size was a limitation that may lower accuracy. Lower TCR Shannon entropy and fewer highly expanded clones were observed in persistent Graves' disease patients than in newly diagnosed patients, which suggested clonal expansion. Only peripheral blood was studied, because thyroid tissue, the primary lesion, was inaccessible. Patients with persistent disease shared more public clonotypes (about 2,900) than newly diagnosed patients did (about 1,000). Only the TCR beta chain was sequenced and analyzed.

Trimming costs V 3 bases and J 14 bases, and their ends lie 10 bases apart. From the cysteine through the phenylalanine, the CDR3 covers 11 amino acids. The DNA shown is the 33-base CDR3, in frame from base 1. CDR1 and CDR2 are read off the germline V gene as KGHDR and SFDVKD. The library came from multiplex PCR. This sample was sequenced with an Illumina HiSeq 4000. iRepertoire HTBI primers and Arm-PCR amplification of CDR3 regions were used to construct TCR beta libraries. PCR products were gel purified before sequencing. Regarding the original processing steps: A total of fewer than 80 TRBV and 14 TRBJ segments were identified across samples and were used for gene usage analysis of CDR3 amino acid clonotypes. Filtered high-quality paired reads were merged into contigs using COPE and FqMerger. Contigs were aligned with BLAST to IMGT TRBV, TRBD and TRBJ reference genes, and CDR3 was defined per IMGT. Any clonotype with a frequency above 0.1% was classified as a highly expanded clone. Shannon entropy served as the measure of repertoire diversity, while the Gini coefficient captured V-J evenness. A clonotype found in more than one individual was treated as public. TCRdb reanalyzed the raw reads on its own, using fastp at Q25 for trimming and MiXCR for clone calling, and kept in-frame beta chains. Merged by CDR3 protein, the rows form single entries marked with the most common genes and DNA. What appears here as the V and J calls and clone size reflects TCRdb's work, not the paper's. In this sample the table shows roughly 400,000 distinct CDR3 sequences, about 20% of which occur a single time. The leading ten clones occupy under 25% of the sample.

The rearrangement combines TRBV24-1 with TRBJ2-1; TRBD2 is a possible D gene, resting on 5 matching bases. The sequence derives from a female donor with Graves disease. The sequenced sample was peripheral blood mononuclear cells (PBMCs), obtained when the disease was refractory, from a patient treated with antithyroid drugs. The CDR3 protein is CATSDVKEEFF. The nucleotides are TGTGCCACCAGTGATGTAAAGGAGGAGTTCTTC.